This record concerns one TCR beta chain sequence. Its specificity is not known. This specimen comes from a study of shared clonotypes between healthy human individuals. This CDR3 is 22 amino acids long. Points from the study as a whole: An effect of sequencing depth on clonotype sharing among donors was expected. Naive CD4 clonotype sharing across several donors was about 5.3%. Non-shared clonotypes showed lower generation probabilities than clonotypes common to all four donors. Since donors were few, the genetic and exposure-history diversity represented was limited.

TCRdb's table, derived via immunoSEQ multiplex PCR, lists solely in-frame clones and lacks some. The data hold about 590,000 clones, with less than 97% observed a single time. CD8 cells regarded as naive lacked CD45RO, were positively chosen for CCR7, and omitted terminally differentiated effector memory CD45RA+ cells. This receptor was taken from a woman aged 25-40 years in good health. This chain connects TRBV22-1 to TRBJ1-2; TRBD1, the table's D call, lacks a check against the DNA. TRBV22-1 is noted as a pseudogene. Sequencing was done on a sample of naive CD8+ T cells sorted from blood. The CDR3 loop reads CPGSASMGQLKGCIGANYGYTF. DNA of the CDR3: TGTCCTGGGAGCGCGTCTATGGGACAGCTTAAGGGTTGTATCGGGGCTAACTATGGCTACACCTTC.